Listed here are 21 T cell receptor beta chains from one sample, sequenced in a study of cytomegalovirus exposure and HLA in healthy donors. Primers: 60 Vbeta forward and 13 Jbeta reverse. Libraries were prepared by immunoSEQ multiplex PCR; TCRdb keeps only in-frame clonotypes and omits some of them. The repertoire holds around 190,000 clones, with 75% to 90% as singletons. Sequenced: PBMCs. The receptor set was obtained from a boy younger than 10 in good health and CMV-seronegative.

The genes are TRBV28 and TRBJ1-1; TRBD1 is a possible D gene (5 bases). CDR3 size: 16 residues. Germline-derived CDR1 and CDR2 are MDHEN and SYDVKM. V was cut by 9 bases and J by 1 base, with 21 bases left in between. The chain's CDR3 is CASHLHGGVGNTEAFF. In nucleotides, the CDR3 is TGTGCCAGTCATCTCCACGGGGGTGTGGGGAACACTGAAGCTTTCTTT.

This clone was observed a handful of times. The chain links TRBV6-6 to TRBJ2-2; 8 bases match TRBD1. Trimming took 6 bases from V and 5 from J; bases not matched to a gene: 8. The CDR3 runs to 15 residues. Germline V gene sequence: CDR1 MNHNY, CDR2 SVGAGI (reference sequence). The chain's CDR3 is CASRSGQGRTGELFF. CDR3 DNA sequence: TGTGCCAGCAGATCCGGACAGGGCAGGACCGGGGAGCTGTTTTTT.

J is TRBJ2-2 and V is TRBV27; TRBD2 matches 7 bases. The trim removed 3 bases at V and 6 bases at J, leaving 1 base unmatched. Per the germline V gene, CDR1 is MNHEY and CDR2 is SMNVEV (reference sequence). There are 13 residues in the CDR3. Here the CDR3 reads CASSFGGSGELFF. The CDR3 DNA is TGTGCCAGCAGTTTCGGGGGGTCCGGGGAGCTGTTTTTT.

The rearrangement uses TRBV4-1 and TRBJ2-7; D gene uncertain. Trimming stripped 1 base from V and 6 bases from J, with 13 bases between. In germline, CDR1 is MGHRA, CDR2 YSYEKL. The CDR3 loop spans 14 amino acids. This chain's CDR3 is CASSQGSSYSEQYF. The CDR3 nucleotides read TGCGCCAGCAGCCAAGGTTCTTCCTACTCCGAGCAGTACTTC.

V is TRBV6-1 and J is TRBJ1-2; 7 bases align to TRBD1. The CDR3 runs to 15 residues. The germline gives CDR1 MNHNS, CDR2 SASEGT. V lost 0 bases to trimming and J lost 2 bases; unmatched junction nucleotides: 3. The CDR3: CASSEAKGANYGYTF. The DNA for the CDR3 is TGTGCCAGCAGTGAAGCGAAGGGGGCGAACTATGGCTACACCTTC.

This clone appeared a few times. The chain is built from TRBV4-1 and TRBJ1-5, with no clear D. V was trimmed by 1 base and J by 0 bases, leaving 7 bases between them. Germline assignment: CDR1 MGHRA and CDR2 YSYEKL. This CDR3 spans 15 amino acids. The CDR3 reads CASSQVISSNQPQHF. CDR3 bases: TGCGCCAGCAGCCAAGTCATTAGTAGCAATCAGCCCCAGCATTTT.

The V and J genes are TRBV6-5 and TRBJ1-1, with D maybe TRBD1 (5 bases). There are 14 residues in the CDR3. Per the germline V gene, CDR1 is MNHEY and CDR2 is SVGAGI. V shed 0 bases and J shed 5 bases, with 10 bases lying between them. This chain's CDR3 is CASSYSGGGTEAFF. The CDR3 DNA follows: TGTGCCAGCAGTTACTCCGGGGGTGGTACTGAAGCTTTCTTT.

The chain has TRBV15 and TRBJ2-2, with 9 bases fitting TRBD1. J was trimmed by 4 bases and V by 5 bases; bases with no gene match: 8. CDR1 is LNHNV and CDR2 is YYDKDF in the germline V gene (reference sequence). The CDR3 is made up of 16 amino acids. CDR3 sequence: CATSFLGTGSTGELFF. CDR3 bases: TGTGCCACCAGCTTCCTAGGGACAGGGTCCACCGGGGAGCTGTTTTTT.

The gene calls are TRBV11-2 and TRBJ1-3; D possibly corresponds to TRBD1 (5 bases). V was shortened by 2 bases and J by 2 bases, with 10 bases between the two germline ends. The germline V gene has CDR1 SGHAT and CDR2 FQNNGV. This CDR3 is 15 amino acids long. The CDR3 DNA reads as TGTGCCAGCAGCTTACAGGGTCACCCTGGAAACACCATATATTTT. Its protein product is CASSLQGHPGNTIYF.

This clone has just a few counts. The rearrangement joins TRBV7-9 to TRBJ2-1; 8 bases fit TRBD1. Germline trimming cut 4 bases from V and 7 bases from J; bases unmatched to any gene: 6. Germline V lookup: CDR1 SEHNR, CDR2 FQNEAQ (reference sequence). The CDR3 length is 14 residues. DNA of the CDR3: TGTGCCAGCAGCTGGACAGGGTTAGAGAATGAGCAGTTCTTC. Its protein product is CASSWTGLENEQFF.

The gene calls are TRBV2 and TRBJ2-5, with TRBD1 identical over 10 bases. Trimming at V came to 5 bases and at J to 1 base, leaving 7 bases not matched to a gene. In germline, CDR1 is SNHLY, CDR2 FYNNEI. The CDR3 consists of 16 residues. The CDR3 loop is CASSSWTGGGQETQYF. Written as DNA, the CDR3 is TGTGCCAGCAGTTCCTGGACAGGGGGAGGCCAAGAGACCCAGTACTTC. Variable domain in full (rest from reference TRBV2 and TRBJ2-5): EPEVTQTPSHQVTQMGQEVILRCVPISNHLYFYWYRQILGQKVEFLVSFYNNEISEKSEIFDDQFSVERPDGSNFTLKIRSTKLEDSAMYFCASSSWTGGGQETQYFGPGTRLLVL.

The V and J genes are TRBV27 and TRBJ2-1; possibly TRBD1 for D (9 bases). CDR1 is MNHEY, CDR2 SMNVEV, per germline (reference sequence). There are 13 residues in the CDR3. V lost 6 bases to trimming and J lost 15 bases, with 21 bases between them. This CDR3 reads CASSLGGDRAWFF. The CDR3 coding sequence is TGTGCCAGCAGCCTCGGGGGGGACAGGGCGTGGTTCTTC.

This chain links TRBV5-1 with TRBJ2-1, with D perhaps matching TRBD2 (6 bases). Trimming took 0 bases from V and 1 from J, leaving 11 bases between them. Germline loops: CDR1 SGHRS, CDR2 YFSETQ. This CDR3 has 16 residues. CDR3 nucleotides: TGCGCCAGCAGCTTGGCCACGGCGGGATCCTACAATGAGCAGTTCTTC. Amino acid sequence: CASSLATAGSYNEQFF.

V is TRBV11-2 and J is TRBJ2-5; 10 nucleotides agree with TRBD2. The CDR3 has 13 amino acids. Germline trimming cut 6 bases from V and 7 bases from J; bases unmatched to any gene: 5. Per germline, CDR1 SGHAT and CDR2 FQNNGV. CDR3 coding DNA: TGTGCCAGCAGTCCCCGACTAGCGGGGACCCAGTACTTC. Its translation: CASSPRLAGTQYF.

The chain links TRBV7-3 to TRBJ1-1; D remains ambiguous. This CDR3 contains 13 residues. Germline V gene sequence: CDR1 SGHTA, CDR2 FQGTGA. Trimming pared 5 bases from V and 0 bases from J, leaving 7 bases between. CDR3 residues: CASSQRVNTEAFF. CDR3 DNA: TGTGCCAGCAGCCAGAGGGTGAACACTGAAGCTTTCTTT.

The genes are TRBV19 and TRBJ2-7, with 7 bases fitting TRBD2. Trimming removed 3 bases from V and 4 bases from J; junction bases left unmatched: 9. This CDR3 comprises 15 residues. Germline V gene lookup returns CDR1 LNHDA and CDR2 SQIVND (reference sequence). The CDR3 spells CASSIVAGEGYEQYF. The CDR3 DNA follows: TGTGCCAGTAGTATCGTGGCGGGAGAGGGTTACGAGCAGTACTTC.

This clone was picked up one time. V usage is TRBV19 and J usage is TRBJ2-7, with 9 nucleotides matching TRBD1. Looked up from germline, CDR1 is LNHDA and CDR2 is SQIVND (reference sequence). Trimming took 9 bases from V and 0 from J; bases not matched to a gene: 6. The CDR3 extends over 14 amino acids. In DNA, the CDR3 is TGTGCCAGCCGACAGGGGGGCAGCTCCTACGAGCAGTACTTC. Translation gives CASRQGGSSYEQYF.

The sample holds a few counts of this clone. J is TRBJ2-7 and V is TRBV5-6, with TRBD2 matching over 8 bases. Unmatched junction bases numbered 12, after V lost 0 bases and J lost 7 bases. CDR1 SGHDT and CDR2 YYEEEE come from the germline V gene. This CDR3 region has 16 residues. This CDR3 reads CASSLEFSGDLREQYF. CDR3 coding DNA: TGTGCCAGCAGCTTGGAATTTAGCGGGGACCTACGAGAGCAGTACTTC.

This rearrangement joins TRBV5-4 to TRBJ2-5; D is possibly TRBD2 (6 bases). CDR1 and CDR2 from the germline V gene are SGHNT and YYREEE (reference sequence). This CDR3 contains 14 residues. Trimming took off 4 bases at V and 1 base at J, with 11 bases between the two ends. The CDR3 spells CASSGDLSQETQYF. Here the CDR3 DNA reads TGTGCCAGCAGCGGGGACTTGTCCCAAGAGACCCAGTACTTC.

The chain joins TRBV30 to TRBJ1-1; 9 bases are shared with TRBD1. The CDR3 loop spans 15 amino acids. Per germline, CDR1 GTSNPN and CDR2 SVGIG (reference sequence). With 4 bases clipped from V and 5 bases from J, the junction kept 11 bases outside the gene matches. The CDR3 DNA reads as TGTGCCTGGATGCTTAAACGGACAGGGGTTACTGAAGCTTTCTTT. Translated, it gives CAWMLKRTGVTEAFF.

The rearrangement joins TRBV11-1 to TRBJ2-2; D is unresolved. The V gene's germline CDR1 is SGHAT and CDR2 FQDESV (reference sequence). This CDR3 spans 13 amino acids. V was trimmed by 5 bases and J by 7 bases, leaving 11 bases between them. Here the CDR3 reads CASSPARNGELFF. The CDR3 coding sequence is TGTGCCAGCAGCCCCGCGAGAAACGGGGAGCTGTTTTTT.